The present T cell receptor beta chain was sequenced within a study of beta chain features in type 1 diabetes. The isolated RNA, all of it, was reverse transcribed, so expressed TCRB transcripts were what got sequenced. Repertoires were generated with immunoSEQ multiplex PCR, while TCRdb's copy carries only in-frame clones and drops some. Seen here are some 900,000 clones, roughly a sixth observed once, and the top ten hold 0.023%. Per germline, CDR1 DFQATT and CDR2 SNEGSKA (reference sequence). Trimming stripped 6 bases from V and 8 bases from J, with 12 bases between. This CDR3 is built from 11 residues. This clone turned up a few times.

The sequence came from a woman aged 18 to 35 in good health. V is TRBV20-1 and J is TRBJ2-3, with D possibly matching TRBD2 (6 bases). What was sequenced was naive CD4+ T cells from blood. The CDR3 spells CSAGTPITQYF. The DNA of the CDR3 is TGCAGTGCGGGGACTCCAATTACGCAGTATTTT.